This T cell receptor beta chain was captured by sequencing in a study of graft-versus-host responses after intestinal transplantation. Study-wide context: Each of the recipients got a multivisceral, liver-intestinal, or isolated intestinal transplant.

The ends were cut back, 4 bases at V and 5 bases at J, with 8 bases in the middle. From germline, CDR1 is MNHNY and CDR2 SVGAGI (reference sequence). This CDR3 has 12 residues. The data were produced by immunoSEQ multiplex PCR, yet TCRdb's version contains in-frame clones alone and is incomplete. The sample gives more than 50,000 clones, around 86% of which show up once; under 2% is in the top ten. Tissue from the graft was processed to free its intraepithelial and lamina propria lymphocytes. V usage is TRBV6-6 and J usage is TRBJ1-1; D call uncertain. The sample in question was ileum tissue, obtained 350 to 400 days after transplant. The TCR sequence derives from a human patient who received an intestinal transplant, so some T cells may come from the graft donor. DNA of the CDR3: TGTGCCAGCAGTTTTGTGGGAACTGAAGCTTTCTTT. This codes for CASSFVGTEAFF.